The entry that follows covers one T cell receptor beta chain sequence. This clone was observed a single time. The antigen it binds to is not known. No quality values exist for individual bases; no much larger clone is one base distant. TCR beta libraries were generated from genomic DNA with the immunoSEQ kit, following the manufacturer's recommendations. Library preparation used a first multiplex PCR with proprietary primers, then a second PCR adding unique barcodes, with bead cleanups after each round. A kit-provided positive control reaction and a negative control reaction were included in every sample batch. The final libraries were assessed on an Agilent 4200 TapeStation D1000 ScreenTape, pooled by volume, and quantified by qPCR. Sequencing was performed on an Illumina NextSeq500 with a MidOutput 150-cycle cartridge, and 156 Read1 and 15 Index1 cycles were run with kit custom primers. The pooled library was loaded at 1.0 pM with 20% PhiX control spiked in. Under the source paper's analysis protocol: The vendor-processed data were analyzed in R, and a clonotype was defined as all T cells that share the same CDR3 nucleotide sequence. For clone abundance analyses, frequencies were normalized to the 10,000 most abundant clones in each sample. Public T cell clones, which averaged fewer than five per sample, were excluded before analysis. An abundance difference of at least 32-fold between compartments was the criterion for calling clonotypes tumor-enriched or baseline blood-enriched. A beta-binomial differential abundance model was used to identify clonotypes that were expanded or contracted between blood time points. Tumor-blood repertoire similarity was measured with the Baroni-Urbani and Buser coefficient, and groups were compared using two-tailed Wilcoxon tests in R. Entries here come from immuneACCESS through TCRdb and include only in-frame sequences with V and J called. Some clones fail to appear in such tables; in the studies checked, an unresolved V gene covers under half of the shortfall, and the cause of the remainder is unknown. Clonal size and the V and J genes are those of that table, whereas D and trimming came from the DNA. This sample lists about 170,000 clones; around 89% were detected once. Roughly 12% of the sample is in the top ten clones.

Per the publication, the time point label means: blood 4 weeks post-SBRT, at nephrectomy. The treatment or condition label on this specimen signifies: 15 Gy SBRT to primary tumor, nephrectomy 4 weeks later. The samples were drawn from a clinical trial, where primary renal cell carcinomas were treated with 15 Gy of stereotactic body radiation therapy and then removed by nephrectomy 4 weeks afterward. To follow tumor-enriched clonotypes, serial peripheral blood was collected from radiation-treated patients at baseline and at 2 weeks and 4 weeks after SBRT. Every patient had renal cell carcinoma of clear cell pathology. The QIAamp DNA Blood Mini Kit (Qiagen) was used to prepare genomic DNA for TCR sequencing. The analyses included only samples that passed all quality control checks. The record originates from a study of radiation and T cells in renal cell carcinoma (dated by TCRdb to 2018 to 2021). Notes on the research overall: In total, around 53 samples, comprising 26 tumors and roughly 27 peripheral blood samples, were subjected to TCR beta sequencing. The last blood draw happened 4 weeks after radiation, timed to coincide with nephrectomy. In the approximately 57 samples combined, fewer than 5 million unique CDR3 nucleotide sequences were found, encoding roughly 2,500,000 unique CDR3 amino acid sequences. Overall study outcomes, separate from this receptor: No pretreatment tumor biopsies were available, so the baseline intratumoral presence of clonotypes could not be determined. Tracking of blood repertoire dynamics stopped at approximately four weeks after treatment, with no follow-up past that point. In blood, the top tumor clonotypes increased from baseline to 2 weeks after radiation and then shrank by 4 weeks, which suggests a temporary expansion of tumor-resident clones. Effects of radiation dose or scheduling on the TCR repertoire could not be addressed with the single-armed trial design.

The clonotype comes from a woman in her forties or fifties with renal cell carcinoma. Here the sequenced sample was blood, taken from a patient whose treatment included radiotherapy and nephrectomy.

The nucleotide sequence reads as follows: TGTGCCAGCAGCACCCTGACTAGCGGGGGTTACACAGATACGCAGTATTTT. Its protein product is CASSTLTSGGYTDTQYF. The chain is made from TRBV9 and TRBJ2-3, with 12 bases in between that match TRBD2. The V end gives up 4 bases and the J end 2 bases, leaving 8 bases in the junction not matched to a gene. According to the germline V gene, CDR1 reads SGDLS and CDR2 reads YYNGEE. The CDR3 starts with the cysteine, ends with the phenylalanine, and has 17 residues. Solely the CDR3 DNA is kept, with 51 bases framed from the first base.